A selection of T cell receptor beta chains follows, all from one sample in a study of identical twins. A single record per CDR3 protein comes from TCRdb applying MiXCR to the 5' RACE reads. The profile shows around 490,000 distinct CDR3 sequences, approximately 20% of them singletons. These same data were also listed under a study on yellow fever vaccine responses in identical twins.

The sequenced material came from CD4+ T cells sorted from blood. These receptors all come from a woman younger than 35 in good health. Both conserved end residues are part of each CDR3. The D gene is left open where the match is weak. Size is stated for part of the rows, as once, few or many counts, or as a class when the clone is expanded.

V	D	size	length	J	DNA	CDR3
TRBV6-5	TRBD2	.	16	TRBJ2-2	TGTGCCAGCAGCGTTACTAGCGAGATTTCGACCGGGGAGCTGTTTTTT	CASSVTSEISTGELFF
TRBV20-1	TRBD2	.	17	TRBJ2-1	TGCAGTGCTAGCGGTAGCGGGGAGATAAGCTCCTACAATGAGCAGTTCTTC	CSASGSGEISSYNEQFF
TRBV5-1	.	.	14	TRBJ2-5	TGCGCCAGCAGCTCGGGGACGGCACTGGAGACCCAGTACTTC	CASSSGTALETQYF
TRBV11-2	.	.	16	TRBJ2-5	TGTGCCAGCAGCTGGACACCTGCGGGACAACAAGAGACCCAGTACTTC	CASSWTPAGQQETQYF
TRBV10-3	TRBD1	few	14	TRBJ2-1	TGTGCCATCAGTAGGGGACAGGCCGGCGATGAGCAGTTCTTC	CAISRGQAGDEQFF
TRBV9	.	few	13	TRBJ2-5	TGTGCCAGCAGCGTAGGGACAGACGGGACCCAGTACTTC	CASSVGTDGTQYF
TRBV6-5	TRBD1	few	14	TRBJ1-1	TGTGCCAGCAGTATACAGGGGGTGGTCACTGAAGCTTTCTTT	CASSIQGVVTEAFF
TRBV6-1	.	.	14	TRBJ1-1	TGTGCCAGCAGTACCCAGTCGGCTGGCACTGAAGCTTTCTTT	CASSTQSAGTEAFF
TRBV12-1	.	.	15	TRBJ2-6	TGTGCCAGCAGCTTTGACTTCTCTGGGGCCAACGTCCTGACTTTC	CASSFDFSGANVLTF
TRBV5-1	TRBD2	few	14	TRBJ2-1	TGCGCCAGCAGCTTTCTAGCGGAGAACAATGAGCAGTTCTTC	CASSFLAENNEQFF
TRBV12-3/TRBV12-4	TRBD2	.	15	TRBJ2-1	TGTGCCAGCAGTTTCGTTCTAGCGGGTTACAATGAGCAGTTCTTC	CASSFVLAGYNEQFF
TRBV10-3	.	.	16	TRBJ2-1	TGTGCCATCAGTAGGACAGCCCCGAGCTCCTACAATGAGCAGTTCTTC	CAISRTAPSSYNEQFF
TRBV29-1	TRBD2	few	14	TRBJ2-3	TGCAGCGCCCCACTAGCGGGAGGCACAGATACGCAGTATTTT	CSAPLAGGTDTQYF
TRBV20-1	.	.	15	TRBJ2-1	TGCAGTGCTAGTTTGGGGAGGAGCTCCTACAATGAGCAGTTCTTC	CSASLGRSSYNEQFF
TRBV7-9	.	many	15	TRBJ2-1	TGTGCCAGCAGCTCAACGTCCACGGGGGATAATGAGCAGTTCTTC	CASSSTSTGDNEQFF
TRBV10-3	.	many	15	TRBJ2-3	TGTGCCATCGGCTCCGGACGGAGAATCACAGATACGCAGTATTTT	CAIGSGRRITDTQYF
TRBV27	.	.	16	TRBJ2-3	TGTGCCAGCAGTTTTCGTCGCGGGACGGTCACAGATACGCAGTATTTT	CASSFRRGTVTDTQYF
TRBV5-1	TRBD1	many	15	TRBJ1-2	TGCGCCAGCAGCTTGGATCCGGGACAGGCCTATGGCTACACCTTC	CASSLDPGQAYGYTF
TRBV25-1	.	few	15	TRBJ2-1	TGTGCCAGCAGTGATCGGAGGGGACCCTACAATGAGCAGTTCTTC	CASSDRRGPYNEQFF